Shown below are 18 T cell receptor beta chains from a single sample sequenced in a study of shared clonotypes between healthy human individuals. Measured with immunoSEQ multiplex PCR; TCRdb has only the in-frame clones, and not every one. In the table there are a few million clones, roughly 93% of which are singletons. Sequenced material: naive CD4+ T cells from PBMCs. Subset meaning: CD45RA+ positively selected. The receptors shown here come from a man between 18 and 29 years old in good health. Some clones in this sample may be carry-over from other donors' samples.

The chain joins TRBV4-2 to TRBJ2-1; tentatively, D is TRBD2 (5 bases). Looked up from germline, CDR1 is LGHNA and CDR2 is YNFKEQ. V was shortened by 0 bases and J by 15 bases, with 12 bases between the two germline ends. The CDR3 has 12 amino acids. The chain's CDR3 is CASSQEDSNPFF. DNA for the CDR3: TGTGCCAGCAGCCAAGAGGACTCGAATCCGTTCTTC.

V and J are TRBV6-1 and TRBJ1-2; D might be TRBD1 (5 bases). The V and J ends lost 6 bases and 5 bases respectively, with 13 bases between them. The length of the CDR3 is 13 residues. The germline CDR1 and CDR2 sequences are MNHNS and SASEGT. Here the CDR3 reads CASRPAGFYGYTF. The CDR3 coding sequence is TGTGCCAGCAGGCCAGCAGGGTTTTATGGCTACACCTTC.

Points on this clone: Other DNA sequences in this sample translate to the same CDR3. The chain carries TRBV7-9 and TRBJ1-4, with TRBD1 matching 9 bases. Trimming took 6 bases from V and 4 from J; bases not matched to a gene: 3. CDR1 is SEHNR and CDR2 is FQNEAQ in the germline V gene (reference sequence). The CDR3 is made up of 14 amino acids. The CDR3 here is CASSPGQGNEKLFF. In nucleotides, the CDR3 is TGTGCCAGCAGTCCGGGACAGGGTAATGAAAAACTGTTTTTT. The full variable domain, rest sourced from reference TRBV7-9 and TRBJ1-4, is DTGVSQNPRHKITKRGQNVTFRCDPISEHNRLYWYRQTLGQGPEFLTYFQNEAQLEKSRLLSDRFSAERPKGSFSTLEIQRTEQGDSAMYLCASSPGQGNEKLFFGSGTQLSVL.

The chain employs TRBV6-1 and TRBJ1-5; D not resolved. V was pared by 5 bases and J by 2 bases, with 10 bases between. Germline V gene lookup returns CDR1 MNHNS and CDR2 SASEGT. This CDR3 contains 14 residues. This CDR3 is CASSPTSRNQPQHF. The CDR3 DNA reads as TGTGCCAGCAGTCCCACAAGCCGCAATCAGCCCCAGCATTTT.

This chain connects TRBV19 to TRBJ2-7, with 10 bases lining up with TRBD2. This CDR3 spans 17 amino acids. V dropped 5 bases and J dropped 4; count of bases not matched to a gene: 14. Germline CDR1 LNHDA, CDR2 SQIVND (reference sequence). The CDR3 spells CASSPPLASGSLYEQYF. CDR3 bases: TGTGCCAGTAGTCCCCCCCTGGCTAGCGGGAGTTTGTACGAGCAGTACTTC.

This sequence joins TRBV19 and TRBJ2-1, with a tentative D call TRBD1 (6 bases). From germline, CDR1 is LNHDA and CDR2 SQIVND (reference sequence). CDR3 length: 13 residues. V was pared by 7 bases and J by 5 bases, with 12 bases between. The CDR3 protein is CASNSDRNNEQFF. CDR3 coding DNA: TGTGCCAGTAATTCGGACAGAAACAATGAGCAGTTCTTC. The complete variable domain, with remaining parts taken from reference TRBV19 and TRBJ2-1, reads DGGITQSPKYLFRKEGQNVTLSCEQNLNHDAMYWYRQDPGQGLRLIYYSQIVNDFQKGDIAEGYSVSREKKESFPLTVTSAQKNPTAFYLCASNSDRNNEQFFGPGTRLTVL.

This clone showed up just a few times. The gene calls are TRBV18 and TRBJ1-1, with unresolved D. V lost 6 bases and J 4 bases, leaving 12 bases between the germline ends. The CDR3 consists of 13 residues. CDR1 and CDR2 (germline): KGHSH, LQKENI. CDR3: CASSSQWGTEAFF. CDR3 nucleotide sequence: TGTGCCAGCTCCAGTCAGTGGGGCACTGAAGCTTTCTTT.

The chain carries TRBV15 and TRBJ2-2; 12 bases are a match to TRBD2. This CDR3 contains 16 residues. With V trimmed by 5 bases and J by 5 bases, 6 bases remained unmatched. Germline V lookup: CDR1 LNHNV, CDR2 YYDKDF (reference sequence). CDR3 nucleotides: TGTGCCACCAGCCGACTAGCGGGAGTAGGGACCGGGGAGCTGTTTTTT. This codes for CATSRLAGVGTGELFF.

V is TRBV11-2 and J is TRBJ1-1; no reliable D call. Trimming removed 3 bases from V and 1 base from J, with 9 bases in between. This CDR3 spans 14 amino acids. Looked up from germline, CDR1 is SGHAT and CDR2 is FQNNGV. CDR3 sequence: CASSFSKANTEAFF. Written as DNA, the CDR3 is TGTGCCAGCAGCTTTAGCAAAGCGAACACTGAAGCTTTCTTT.

This sequence joins TRBV5-1 and TRBJ2-2, with D tentatively TRBD1 (5 bases). The germline gives CDR1 SGHRS, CDR2 YFSETQ. V lost 2 bases, J lost 5 bases, and 13 bases lay in between. The CDR3 covers 15 residues. CDR3 sequence reads: CASSFIARGTGELFF. The CDR3 nucleotides read TGCGCCAGCAGCTTCATAGCAAGGGGAACCGGGGAGCTGTTTTTT. Based on the CDR3 plus reference TRBV5-1 and TRBJ2-2, the full variable domain is KAGVTQTPRYLIKTRGQQVTLSCSPISGHRSVSWYQQTPGQGLQFLFEYFSETQRNKGNFPGRFSGRQFSNSRSEMNVSTLELGDSALYLCASSFIARGTGELFFGEGSRLTVL.

V is TRBV6-1 and J is TRBJ1-2; D is perhaps TRBD1 (5 bases). The CDR3 is 13 amino acids. Germline-derived CDR1 and CDR2 are MNHNS and SASEGT. Trimming left V 1 base short and J 8 bases short, with 11 bases between. Here the CDR3 reads CASSEGADSGYTF. CDR3 DNA sequence: TGTGCCAGCAGTGAAGGGGCCGACAGCGGCTACACCTTC.

The gene calls are TRBV7-2 and TRBJ2-1; 8 bases map to TRBD2. This CDR3 spans 15 amino acids. The germline CDR1 and CDR2 sequences are SGHTA and FQGNSA. Trimming cost V 4 bases and J 6 bases; bases outside gene matches: 8. CDR3 sequence (DNA): TGTGCCAGCAGCTCCCAGGGACTAGATGGCAATGAGCAGTTCTTC. Its translation: CASSSQGLDGNEQFF.

The CDR3 DNA sequence: TGTGCCAGCAGCCAAGGGCGTGGGGGCCACTATGGCTACACCTTC. This sequence encodes CASSQGRGGHYGYTF. The chain joins TRBV7-2 to TRBJ1-2, with a tentative D call TRBD1 (6 bases). V lost 5 bases to trimming and J lost 3 bases, with 16 bases between them. The germline V gene encodes CDR1 SGHTA and CDR2 FQGNSA. The CDR3 consists of 15 residues.

The rearrangement joins TRBV4-1 to TRBJ2-7, with 8 bases identical to TRBD2. This CDR3 contains 15 residues. Trimming removed 4 bases from V and 2 bases from J; junction bases left unmatched: 7. Germline CDR1 MGHRA, CDR2 YSYEKL. The chain's CDR3 is CASSPPWGLAYEQYF. CDR3 bases: TGCGCCAGCAGCCCTCCATGGGGACTAGCCTACGAGCAGTACTTC.

To note about this clone: Different DNA sequences within this sample yield the same CDR3. This sequence joins TRBV5-1 and TRBJ2-7, with 8 bases aligning to TRBD2. The CDR3 sequence is 13 residues long. V was clipped by 4 bases and J by 0 bases; unmatched bases: 0. Germline V gene lookup returns CDR1 SGHRS and CDR2 YFSETQ. The CDR3 loop is CASSRGGSYEQYF. The CDR3 DNA is TGCGCCAGCAGCCGGGGGGGCTCCTACGAGCAGTACTTC.

This chain connects TRBV28 to TRBJ1-3, with D uncertain. The CDR3 consists of 14 residues. Deletions cut 8 bases from V and 0 bases from J, with 11 bases between. The germline V gene has CDR1 MDHEN and CDR2 SYDVKM. In DNA, the CDR3 is TGTGCCAGCCTAGGTACGAGCTCTGGAAACACCATATATTTT. Encoded protein: CASLGTSSGNTIYF.

The chain combines TRBV28 with TRBJ1-4; 8 bases are a match to TRBD1. J lost 4 bases, V lost 1 base, and 8 bases had no gene match. Per germline, CDR1 MDHEN and CDR2 SYDVKM. The CDR3 extends over 17 amino acids. The CDR3 sequence is CASSLSRTGRNNEKLFF. The CDR3 DNA sequence: TGTGCCAGCAGTTTATCGAGGACAGGGAGGAATAATGAAAAACTGTTTTTT.

The chain joins TRBV6-1 to TRBJ2-5; 10 bases fit TRBD1. Germline V gene lookup returns CDR1 MNHNS and CDR2 SASEGT. The CDR3 runs to 15 residues. J lost 5 bases, V lost 10 bases, and 13 bases had no gene match. CDR3 in amino acids: CAINKGTGEFETQYF. CDR3 coding DNA: TGTGCCATCAACAAAGGGACAGGGGAATTTGAGACCCAGTACTTC.